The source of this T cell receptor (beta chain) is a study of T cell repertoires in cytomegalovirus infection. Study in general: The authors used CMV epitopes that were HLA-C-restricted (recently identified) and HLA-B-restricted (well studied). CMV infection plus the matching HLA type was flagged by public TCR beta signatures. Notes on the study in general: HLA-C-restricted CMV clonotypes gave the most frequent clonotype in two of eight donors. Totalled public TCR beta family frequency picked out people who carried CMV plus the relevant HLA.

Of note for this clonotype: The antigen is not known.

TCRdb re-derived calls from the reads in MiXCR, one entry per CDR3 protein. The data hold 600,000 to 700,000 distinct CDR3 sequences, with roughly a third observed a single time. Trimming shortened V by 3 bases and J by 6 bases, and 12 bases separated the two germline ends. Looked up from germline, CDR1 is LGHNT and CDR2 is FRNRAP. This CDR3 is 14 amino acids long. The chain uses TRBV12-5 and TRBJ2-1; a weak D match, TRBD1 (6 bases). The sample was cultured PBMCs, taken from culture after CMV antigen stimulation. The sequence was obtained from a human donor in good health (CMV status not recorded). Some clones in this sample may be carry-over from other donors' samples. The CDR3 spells CASGLQGWGNEQFF. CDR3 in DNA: TGTGCTAGTGGTTTACAGGGTTGGGGCAATGAGCAGTTCTTC.